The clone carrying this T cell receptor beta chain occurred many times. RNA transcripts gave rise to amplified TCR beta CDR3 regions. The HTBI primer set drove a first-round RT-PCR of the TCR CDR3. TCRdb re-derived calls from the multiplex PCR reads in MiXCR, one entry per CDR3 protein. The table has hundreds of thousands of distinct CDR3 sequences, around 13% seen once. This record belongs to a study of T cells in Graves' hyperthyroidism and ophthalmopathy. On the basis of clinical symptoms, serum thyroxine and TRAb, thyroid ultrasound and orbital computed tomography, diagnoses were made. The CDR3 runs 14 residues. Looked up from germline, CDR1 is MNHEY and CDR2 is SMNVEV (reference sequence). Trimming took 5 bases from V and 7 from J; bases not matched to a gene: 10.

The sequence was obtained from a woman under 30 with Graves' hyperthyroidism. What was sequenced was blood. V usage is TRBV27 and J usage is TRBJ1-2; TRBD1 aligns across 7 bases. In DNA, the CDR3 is TGTGCCAGCAGTCCAGAGACAGGGCTATTTGGCTACACCTTC. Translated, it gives CASSPETGLFGYTF.